Sequencing of this T cell receptor (beta chain) was carried out in a study of blood T cell repertoires in COVID-19. The overall study: Sources were T cells, B-cell-depleted T cells, or PBMCs; the material itself was cDNA or gDNA.

Authors' processing steps: Estimated nucleated cell counts came from reference gene primer amplification. Assay used: immunoSEQ multiplex PCR; TCRdb lists only in-frame clones, some missing. V, J and clone size derive from that table, while D and trimming were established from the DNA sequence. This sample has about 270,000 clones; around 83% occur once, and the top ten carry approximately 5.9%. This CDR3 has 16 residues. Germline V gives CDR1 SGHVS, CDR2 FNYEAQ. The ends lost 5 bases at V and 1 base at J; junction bases unmatched: 10. The specimen sequenced was peripheral blood. The clonotype comes from an elderly man with acute or convalescent COVID-19. This sequence joins TRBV7-6 and TRBJ1-2; the match to TRBD1 covers 7 bases. CDR3 bases: TGTGCCAGCAGCGCTTATTCGGGGACAGATAACTATGGCTACACCTTC. Translation gives CASSAYSGTDNYGYTF. The entire variable domain, with the rest obtained from reference TRBV7-6 and TRBJ1-2, is as follows: GAGVSQSPRYKVTKRGQDVALRCDPISGHVSLYWYRQALGQGPEFLTYFNYEAQQDKSGLPNDRFSAERPEGSISTLTIQRTEQRDSAMYRCASSAYSGTDNYGYTFGSGTRLTVV.